The next 28 T cell receptor beta chains were all read from a single sample in a study of CD8 T cells in Susac syndrome. It was with random hexamers that roughly 0.45 to 1 ug RNA was reverse transcribed. MiXCR was run by TCRdb on the immunoSEQ multiplex PCR reads, yielding one entry per CDR3 protein. The table lists 100,000 to 150,000 distinct CDR3 sequences, about 94% of them singletons. Sequenced material: CD4+ T cells from PBMCs. The receptors were sampled from a human donor with multiple sclerosis.

The chain has TRBV12-3 or TRBV12-4 and TRBJ2-3; D is unclear. The CDR3 covers 14 residues. With 2 bases removed from V and 5 bases from J, the gap between germline ends came to 11 bases. CDR3 sequence reads: CASSLPLALDTQYF. CDR3 nucleotides: TGTGCCAGCAGTTTACCACTGGCCTTAGATACGCAGTATTTT.

The V gene is TRBV23-1, the J gene TRBJ1-2; D might be TRBD1 (6 bases). TRBV23-1 belongs to the ORF category, with a function that is uncertain. CDR3 length: 11 residues. V lost 9 bases to trimming and J lost 6 bases, with 11 bases between them. The CDR3 coding sequence is TGCGCCAGGGGGCCAGGGGATGGCTACACCTTC. Protein: CARGPGDGYTF.

This chain connects TRBV28 to TRBJ2-7, with TRBD1 identical over 7 bases. V trimming: 3 bases; J trimming: 3 bases; junction bases outside the gene matches: 5. The CDR3 is 14 residues long. Germline CDR1 MDHEN, CDR2 SYDVKM. CDR3 sequence reads: CASSFSTGIYEQYF. The CDR3 DNA sequence: TGTGCCAGCAGTTTCTCGACAGGGATCTACGAGCAGTACTTC.

This sequence joins TRBV20-1 and TRBJ2-7, with TRBD2 identical over 9 bases. Germline loops: CDR1 DFQATT, CDR2 SNEGSKA (reference sequence). CDR3 length equals 13 residues. Trimming cost V 3 bases and J 6 bases; bases outside gene matches: 6. The CDR3 DNA reads TGCAGTGCTAGGGCGGGAGGGACCCTCGAGCAGTACTTC. Its translation: CSARAGGTLEQYF.

The chain employs TRBV3-1 and TRBJ2-1; no clear D. This CDR3 spans 15 amino acids. Germline CDR1 LGHDT, CDR2 YNNKEL (reference sequence). The V and J ends lost 4 bases and 7 bases respectively, with 17 bases between them. The CDR3 spells CASSPPSPAVNEQFF. The CDR3 DNA reads as TGTGCCAGCAGCCCTCCATCACCCGCGGTTAATGAGCAGTTCTTC.

V gene TRBV5-6 combines with J gene TRBJ2-7; maybe TRBD1 (6 bases). The germline gives CDR1 SGHDT, CDR2 YYEEEE. V lost 4 bases, J lost 1 base, and 9 bases lay in between. The CDR3 runs to 13 residues. The CDR3 coding sequence is TGTGCCAGCAGCGTAGACAGGTCCTACGAGCAGTACTTC. As protein: CASSVDRSYEQYF.

The V gene is TRBV6-5, the J gene TRBJ2-7; D is ambiguous. This CDR3 comprises 14 residues. Germline values: CDR1 MNHEY, CDR2 SVGAGI. V lost 3 bases and J 2 bases, leaving 11 bases between the germline ends. CDR3 DNA: TGTGCCAGCAGTTATCGTAAGGTCACCTACGAGCAGTACTTC. It encodes CASSYRKVTYEQYF.

This chain joins TRBV12-3 or TRBV12-4 and TRBJ1-2; D may be TRBD1 (5 bases). Trimming took off 2 bases at V and 7 bases at J, with 11 bases between the two ends. This CDR3 comprises 13 residues. DNA of the CDR3: TGTGCCAGCAGTTTAACCAGGGACGGTGGCTACACCTTC. Amino acid sequence: CASSLTRDGGYTF.

This clonotype showed up just once. This chain connects TRBV7-2 to TRBJ1-2; D gene uncertain. The V end was cut by 4 bases, the J end by 6 bases, with 15 bases between. Germline assignment: CDR1 SGHTA and CDR2 FQGNSA. The length of the CDR3 is 14 residues. The CDR3 region is CASSSPGREDGYTF. In DNA form, the CDR3 reads TGTGCCAGCAGCTCCCCGGGAAGGGAGGATGGCTACACCTTC.

This chain links TRBV15 with TRBJ2-2, with D unclear. The CDR3 has 13 residues. V lost 5 bases and J lost 3, with 7 bases in between. Germline V gene lookup returns CDR1 LNHNV and CDR2 YYDKDF (reference sequence). This CDR3 reads CATSARDTGELFF. In nucleotides, the CDR3 is TGTGCCACCAGCGCCCGGGACACCGGGGAGCTGTTTTTT.

The chain is built from TRBV29-1 and TRBJ1-1; D may be TRBD1 (6 bases). Looked up from germline, CDR1 is SQVTM and CDR2 is ANQGSEA. V lost 3 bases and J 4 bases, leaving 12 bases between the germline ends. The CDR3 is made up of 13 amino acids. The DNA for the CDR3 is TGCAGCGTTGATCGAGGAGGGGGCACTGAAGCTTTCTTT. As protein: CSVDRGGGTEAFF.

The rearrangement links TRBV12-3 or TRBV12-4 to TRBJ2-1, with TRBD2 matching 8 bases. The CDR3 spans 11 residues. J lost 15 bases, V lost 1 base, and 2 bases had no gene match. The CDR3 protein is CASSLGRGGFF. The CDR3 DNA follows: TGTGCCAGCAGTTTAGGTCGGGGGGGGTTCTTC.

This chain uses TRBV6-5 with TRBJ2-3; 10 bases are a match to TRBD2. The germline CDR1 and CDR2 sequences are MNHEY and SVGAGI. The CDR3 is 15 amino acids. J lost 2 bases, V lost 6 bases, and 5 bases had no gene match. The CDR3: CASSSLAGITDTQYF. CDR3 DNA: TGTGCCAGCAGCTCACTAGCGGGGATCACAGATACGCAGTATTTT.

CDR3 nucleotide sequence: TGTGCCAGCAGCCCCCCACGAGGGGTTAGGTACGAGCAGTACTTC. Protein: CASSPPRGVRYEQYF. V gene TRBV7-2 combines with J gene TRBJ2-7; tentatively, D is TRBD1 or TRBD2 (5 bases each). The CDR3 is 15 amino acids. Germline CDR1 SGHTA, CDR2 FQGNSA. Trimming took off 5 bases at V and 4 bases at J, with 18 bases between the two ends.

A single count supports this clonotype. V usage is TRBV7-9 and J usage is TRBJ1-5; D uncertain. V gave up 11 bases and J gave up 3 bases, with 11 bases separating them. The CDR3 contains 12 residues. Germline assignment: CDR1 SEHNR and CDR2 FQNEAQ (reference sequence). The CDR3: CARRNPNQPQHF. The CDR3 bases are TGTGCCCGTCGCAACCCCAATCAGCCCCAGCATTTT.

This clonotype has a single count. CDR3 protein: CASSLRERDDTGELFF. The CDR3 bases are TGCGCCAGCAGCTTGCGCGAGCGGGACGACACCGGGGAGCTGTTTTTT. V usage is TRBV5-1 and J usage is TRBJ2-2; 7 bases map to TRBD2. The CDR3 loop spans 16 amino acids. Trimming removed 1 base from V and 3 bases from J; junction bases left unmatched: 6. The V gene's germline CDR1 is SGHRS and CDR2 YFSETQ.

CDR3 loop: CASSVATGSTGELFF. CDR3 coding DNA: TGTGCCAGCAGCGTAGCTACCGGCAGCACCGGGGAGCTGTTTTTT. The rearrangement uses TRBV9 and TRBJ2-2; D is unclear. From germline, CDR1 is SGDLS and CDR2 YYNGEE. V lost 0 bases and J lost 4, with 10 bases in between. The CDR3 spans 15 residues. The full variable domain, its missing parts supplied by reference TRBV9 and TRBJ2-2, is DSGVTQTPKHLITATGQRVTLRCSPRSGDLSVYWYQQSLDQGLQFLIQYYNGEERAKGNILERFSAQQFPDLHSELNLSSLELGDSALYFCASSVATGSTGELFFGEGSRLTVL.

The chain has TRBV4-3 and TRBJ2-7, with TRBD1 as a possible D gene (6 bases). The V gene's germline CDR1 is LGHNA and CDR2 YSLEER. V was clipped by 1 base and J by 2 bases, with 12 bases between them. The CDR3 is 15 amino acids. The CDR3 is CASSQVQGSPYEQYF. The CDR3 DNA follows: TGCGCCAGCAGCCAAGTGCAGGGGAGTCCCTACGAGCAGTACTTC.

The rearrangement joins TRBV5-4 to TRBJ2-7, with 14 positions matching TRBD2. Germline assignment: CDR1 SGHNT and CDR2 YYREEE (reference sequence). The CDR3 is 17 amino acids. V lost 3 bases to trimming and J lost 1 base; unmatched junction nucleotides: 6. The CDR3 loop reads CASSSRLAGGLSYEQYF. The CDR3, as DNA: TGTGCCAGCAGCTCCCGACTAGCGGGAGGGCTGTCCTACGAGCAGTACTTC. The full variable domain, with the rest looked up from reference TRBV5-4 and TRBJ2-7, is ETGVTQSPTHLIKTRGQQVTLRCSSQSGHNTVSWYQQALGQGPQFIFQYYREEENGRGNFPPRFSGLQFPNYSSELNVNALELDDSALYLCASSSRLAGGLSYEQYFGPGTRLTVT.

The gene calls are TRBV12-3 or TRBV12-4 and TRBJ2-5; no definite D call. The CDR3 has 12 residues. Trimming removed 2 bases at V and 5 bases at J, with 6 bases between. The CDR3 nucleotides are TGTGCCAGCAGTTTATTCGGGGAGACCCAGTACTTC. Its protein is CASSLFGETQYF.

The chain is built from TRBV6-5 and TRBJ2-7, with 9 bases lining up with TRBD1. The CDR3 extends over 15 amino acids. J gave up 1 base and V 5 bases, and 6 bases lay outside the gene matches. Germline loops: CDR1 MNHEY, CDR2 SVGAGI. The CDR3 DNA follows: TGTGCCAGCAGTCAGGGACAGGGTCTATCCTACGAGCAGTACTTC. This gives the protein CASSQGQGLSYEQYF.

This sequence joins TRBV10-2 and TRBJ2-7, with 7 bases fitting TRBD1. V lost 10 bases to trimming and J lost 3 bases; unmatched junction nucleotides: 6. The CDR3 loop spans 12 amino acids. Germline V lookup: CDR1 WSHSY, CDR2 SAAADI. The CDR3 region is CAILGQNYEQYF. Here the CDR3 DNA reads TGCGCCATCCTGGGACAGAACTACGAGCAGTACTTC.

J is TRBJ1-2 and V is TRBV12-3 or TRBV12-4; D ambiguous. V was cut by 3 bases and J by 5 bases, with 7 bases left in between. This CDR3 contains 12 residues. The CDR3 protein is CASSLAWYGYTF. CDR3 nucleotides: TGTGCCAGCAGTTTGGCTTGGTATGGCTACACCTTC.

The gene calls are TRBV6-5 and TRBJ2-7; D gene uncertain. The germline gives CDR1 MNHEY, CDR2 SVGAGI. The length of the CDR3 is 12 residues. Trimming stripped 7 bases from V and 0 bases from J, with 7 bases between. In DNA, the CDR3 is TGTGCCAGCATTGGGAACTCCTACGAGCAGTACTTC. This sequence encodes CASIGNSYEQYF.

The chain recombines TRBV20-1 with TRBJ2-7, with 9 nucleotides matching TRBD2. The V and J ends lost 5 bases and 5 bases, in that order; junction bases with no gene match: 10. There are 14 residues in the CDR3. From germline, CDR1 is DFQATT and CDR2 SNEGSKA (reference sequence). The CDR3 nucleotides read TGCAGTGCTCGGGGACTAGCCGGAAGGAACGAGCAGTACTTC. It translates to CSARGLAGRNEQYF.

The CDR3 DNA is TGTGCCACCAGCAGAGGGGGTGCGGGGGATCAGCCCCAGCATTTT. It translates to CATSRGGAGDQPQHF. V is TRBV15 and J is TRBJ1-5; TRBD1 might be the D (5 bases). With 1 base removed from V and 5 bases from J, the gap between germline ends came to 12 bases. Germline CDR1 is LNHNV and CDR2 is YYDKDF (reference sequence). The CDR3 sequence is 15 residues long.

The V and J genes are TRBV20-1 and TRBJ1-1; TRBD1 is a possible D gene (5 bases). Germline CDR1 DFQATT, CDR2 SNEGSKA (reference sequence). CDR3 length: 14 residues. V was clipped by 5 bases and J by 0 bases, with 13 bases between them. The CDR3 DNA is TGCAGTGCTCGAGGGGCAGGAATGAACACTGAAGCTTTCTTT. This encodes CSARGAGMNTEAFF.

This chain joins TRBV18 and TRBJ1-1; TRBD1 agrees at 7 bases. The ends lost 5 bases at V and 0 bases at J; junction bases unmatched: 15. The germline V gene encodes CDR1 KGHSH and CDR2 LQKENI. This CDR3 is built from 18 residues. The CDR3 DNA sequence: TGTGCCAGCTCAGTATTACAGGGGATCAGTGGGGTGAACACTGAAGCTTTCTTT. Its translation: CASSVLQGISGVNTEAFF. The variable domain in full, completed from reference TRBV18 and TRBJ1-1, reads NAGVMQNPRHLVRRRGQEARLRCSPMKGHSHVYWYRQLPEEGLKFMVYLQKENIIDESGMPKERFSAEFPKEGPSILRIQQVVRGDSAAYFCASSVLQGISGVNTEAFFGQGTRLTVV.